What follows describes a single T cell receptor (beta chain). The antigen is unknown. This sample is part of a study of PD-1 blockade in classical Hodgkin lymphoma. In the study overall: Intravenous infusions of nivolumab 3 mg/kg reached patients every 2 weeks.

Documented time point: cycle 4 day 1 (C4D1), after 6 weeks of nivolumab. All the patients suffered relapse after autologous stem cell transplantation, and brentuximab vedotin exposure differed. Study conclusions and caveats: CD8+ TCR diversity did not rise significantly by C4D1, unlike CD4+. The authors have not defined what causes the repertoire differences, possibly disease activity or prior therapy.

Profiled with immunoSEQ multiplex PCR; TCRdb holds only in-frame clones, not every one. The sample shows fewer than 100,000 clones, under 95% of them seen only once. Germline CDR1 and CDR2: MRHNA and SNTAGT. The CDR3 loop spans 19 amino acids. The V segment lost 7 bases and the J segment 0 bases; nucleotides outside the gene matches: 11. The genes are TRBV6-4 and TRBJ2-1, with TRBD2 identical over 14 bases. Sequencing used peripheral blood mononuclear cells (PBMCs), obtained before the fourth cycle of nivolumab. The source is a human donor with classical Hodgkin lymphoma. The CDR3 coding sequence is TGTGCCAGCATTCCCTTGGGACTAGCGGGAGTTAGCTCCTACAATGAGCAGTTCTTC. Translated: CASIPLGLAGVSSYNEQFF.